Below, one T cell receptor beta chain is given with its context. Assay: immunoSEQ multiplex PCR; the TCRdb copy retains only in-frame clones and omits some. Among approximately 100,000 clones, nearly 96% were seen once, and the ten largest hold 0.21%. The germline V gene encodes CDR1 SGHVS and CDR2 FNYEAQ. V was pared by 0 bases and J by 6 bases, with 9 bases between. The CDR3 contains 14 residues. This sample stems from a study of technical replicates of blood from four donors. V is TRBV7-6 and J is TRBJ1-5, with a possible D match to TRBD1 (5 bases). The source material was T cells isolated from PBMCs. The receptor was derived from a human donor in good health. CDR3 bases: TGTGCCAGCAGCTTAGCCCCAAGGGGTCAGCCCCAGCATTTT. Protein product: CASSLAPRGQPQHF.